This entry describes one T cell receptor beta chain. The source of the sample is a study of T cells in Graves' hyperthyroidism and ophthalmopathy. The germline gives CDR1 DFQATT, CDR2 SNEGSKA (reference sequence). V lost 6 bases, J lost 1 base, and 7 bases stayed unmatched. The CDR3 loop spans 17 amino acids. RNA transcripts gave rise to amplified TCR beta CDR3 regions. The study used the HTBI primer set for a first-round RT-PCR of the TCR CDR3. TCRdb independently ran MiXCR on the multiplex PCR reads; one entry per CDR3 protein. The sample holds almost 600,000 distinct CDR3 sequences, around 14% seen once.

The rearrangement uses TRBV20-1 and TRBJ2-3; TRBD2 matches at 16 bases. The sample comprised blood. The sequence came from a woman aged 25 to 39 with Graves' hyperthyroidism that later progressed to Graves' ophthalmopathy. CDR3 protein: CSAVGTSGGAGTDTQYF. The CDR3 DNA follows: TGCAGTGCGGTGGGGACTAGCGGGGGGGCCGGCACAGATACGCAGTATTTT.